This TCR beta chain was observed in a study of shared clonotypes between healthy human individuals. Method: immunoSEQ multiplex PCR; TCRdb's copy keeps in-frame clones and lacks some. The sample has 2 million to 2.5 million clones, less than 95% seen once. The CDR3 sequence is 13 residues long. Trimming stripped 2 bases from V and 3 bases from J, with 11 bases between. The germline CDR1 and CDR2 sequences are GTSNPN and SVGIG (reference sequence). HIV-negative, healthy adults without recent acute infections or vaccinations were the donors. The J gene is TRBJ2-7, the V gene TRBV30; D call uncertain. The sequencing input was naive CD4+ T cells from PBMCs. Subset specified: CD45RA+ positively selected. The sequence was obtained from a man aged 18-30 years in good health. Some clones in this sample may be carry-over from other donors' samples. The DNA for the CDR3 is TGTGCCTGGAGTCCCACACCCGTCTACGAGCAGTACTTC. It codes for CAWSPTPVYEQYF.